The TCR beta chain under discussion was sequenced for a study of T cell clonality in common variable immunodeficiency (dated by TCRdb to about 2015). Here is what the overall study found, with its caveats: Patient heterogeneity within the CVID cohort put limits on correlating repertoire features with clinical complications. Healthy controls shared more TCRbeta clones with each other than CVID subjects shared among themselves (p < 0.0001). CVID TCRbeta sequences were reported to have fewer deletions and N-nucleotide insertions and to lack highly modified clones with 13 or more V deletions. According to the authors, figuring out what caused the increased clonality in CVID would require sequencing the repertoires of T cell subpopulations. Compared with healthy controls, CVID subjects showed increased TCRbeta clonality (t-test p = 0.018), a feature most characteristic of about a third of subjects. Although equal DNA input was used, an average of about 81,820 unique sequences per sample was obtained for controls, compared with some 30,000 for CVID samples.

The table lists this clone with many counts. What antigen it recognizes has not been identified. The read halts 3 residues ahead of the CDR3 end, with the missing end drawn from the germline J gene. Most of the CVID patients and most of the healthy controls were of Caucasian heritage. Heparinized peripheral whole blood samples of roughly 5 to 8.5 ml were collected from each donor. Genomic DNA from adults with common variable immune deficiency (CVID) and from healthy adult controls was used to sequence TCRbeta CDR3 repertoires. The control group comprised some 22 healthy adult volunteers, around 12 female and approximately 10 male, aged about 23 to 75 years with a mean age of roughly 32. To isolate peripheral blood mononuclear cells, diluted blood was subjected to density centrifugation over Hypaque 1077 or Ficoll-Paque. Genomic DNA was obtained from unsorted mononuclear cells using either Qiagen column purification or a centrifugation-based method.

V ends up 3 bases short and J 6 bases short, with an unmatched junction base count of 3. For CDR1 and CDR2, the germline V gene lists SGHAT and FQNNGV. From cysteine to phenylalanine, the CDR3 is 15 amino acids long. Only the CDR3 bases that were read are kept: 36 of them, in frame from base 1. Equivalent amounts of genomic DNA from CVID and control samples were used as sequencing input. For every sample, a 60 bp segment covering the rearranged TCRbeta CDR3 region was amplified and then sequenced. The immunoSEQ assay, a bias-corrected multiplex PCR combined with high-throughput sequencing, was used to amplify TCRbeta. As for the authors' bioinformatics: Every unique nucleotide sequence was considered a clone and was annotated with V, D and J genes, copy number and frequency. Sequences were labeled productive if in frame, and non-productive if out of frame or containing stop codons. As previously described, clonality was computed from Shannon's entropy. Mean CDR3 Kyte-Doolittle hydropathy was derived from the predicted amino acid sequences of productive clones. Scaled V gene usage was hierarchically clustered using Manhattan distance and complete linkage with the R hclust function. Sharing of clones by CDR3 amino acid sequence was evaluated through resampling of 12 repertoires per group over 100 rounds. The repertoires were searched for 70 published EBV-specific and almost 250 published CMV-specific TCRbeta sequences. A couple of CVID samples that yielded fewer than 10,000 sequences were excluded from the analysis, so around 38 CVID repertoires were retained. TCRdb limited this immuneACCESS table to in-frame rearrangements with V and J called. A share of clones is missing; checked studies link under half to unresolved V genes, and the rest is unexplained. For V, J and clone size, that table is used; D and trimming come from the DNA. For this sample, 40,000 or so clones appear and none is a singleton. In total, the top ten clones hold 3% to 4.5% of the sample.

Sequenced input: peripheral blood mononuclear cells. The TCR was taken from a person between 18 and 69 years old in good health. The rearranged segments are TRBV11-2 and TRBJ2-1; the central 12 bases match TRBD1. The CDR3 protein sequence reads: CASSLGQGAINEQFF. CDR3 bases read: TGTGCCAGCAGCTTGGGACAGGGGGCGATCAATGAG.